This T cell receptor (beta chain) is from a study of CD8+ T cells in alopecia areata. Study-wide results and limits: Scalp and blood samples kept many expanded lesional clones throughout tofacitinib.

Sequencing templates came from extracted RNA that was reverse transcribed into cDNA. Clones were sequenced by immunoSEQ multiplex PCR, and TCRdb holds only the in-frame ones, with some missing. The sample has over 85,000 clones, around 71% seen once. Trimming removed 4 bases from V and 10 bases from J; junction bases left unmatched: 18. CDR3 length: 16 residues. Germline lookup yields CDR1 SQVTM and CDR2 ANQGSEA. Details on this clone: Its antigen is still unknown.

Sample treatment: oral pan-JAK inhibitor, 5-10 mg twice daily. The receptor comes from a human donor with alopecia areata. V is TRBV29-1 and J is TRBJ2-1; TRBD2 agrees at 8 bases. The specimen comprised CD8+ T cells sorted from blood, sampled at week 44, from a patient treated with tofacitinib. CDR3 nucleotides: TGCAGCGTTGTCCCGGGGGAAGCGGGGGCCCCGGGGGAGCAGTTCTTC. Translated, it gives CSVVPGEAGAPGEQFF.